The 32 T cell receptor beta chains listed next were all sequenced from one sample in a study of T cells in women clearing cervical HPV infection. TCRdb keeps only in-frame clones here, not all; method: immunoSEQ multiplex PCR. This sample contains roughly 23,000 clones. Sequencing was performed on blood buffy coat. These receptors were obtained from a woman between 18 and 70 years old with a cervical HPV16 infection that either progressed to CIN3+ or cleared (not recorded which).

With respect to this clone: The read finishes 3 residues shy of the CDR3 end, and the germline J gene is used to complete it. The rearrangement uses TRBV10-3 and TRBJ2-7; TRBD2 might be the D (5 bases). The CDR3 spans 17 residues. Trimming cost V 0 bases and J 3 bases, with 18 bases left between them. Germline values: CDR1 ENHRY, CDR2 SYGVKD. The CDR3 DNA, read in part, is TGTGCCATCAGTGAGTCTGGTTACGGGGAACGGGACTACGAG. Amino acid sequence: CAISESGYGERDYE. The full CDR3 is CAISESGYGERDYEQYF.

By frequency, this clone registers medium-sized. The observed sequence ends 3 residues before the CDR3 terminus, with the missing tail filled in from the germline J gene. The chain uses TRBV7-9 and TRBJ1-1; 8 bases line up with TRBD1. The germline CDR1 and CDR2 sequences are SEHNR and FQNEAQ (reference sequence). The CDR3 sequence is 14 residues long. Trimming removed 1 base from V and 4 bases from J; junction bases left unmatched: 2. This chain's CDR3 is CASSLGTGPTEAFF. CDR3 DNA, as far as it was read: TGTGCCAGCAGCTTAGGGACAGGGCCCACTGAA. Combining the CDR3 with reference TRBV7-9 and TRBJ1-1 gives the whole variable domain DTGVSQNPRHKITKRGQNVTFRCDPISEHNRLYWYRQTLGQGPEFLTYFQNEAQLEKSRLLSDRFSAERPKGSFSTLEIQRTEQGDSAMYLCASSLGTGPTEAFFGQGTRLTVV.

As to this clone: A junction boundary mismatches the germline segment, possibly from a read error. Read coverage stops 3 residues before the CDR3 terminus; the germline J gene supplies the remainder. The chain links TRBV4-2 to TRBJ1-6; D is unresolved. The length of the CDR3 is 16 residues. Germline lookup yields CDR1 LGHNA and CDR2 YNFKEQ. CDR3 DNA (partial): TGCGCCAGCAGCCAAAAACCAAGGGTAGACAATTCACCC. It encodes CASSQKPRVDNSP. Given in full, the CDR3 is CASSQKPRVDNSPLHF.

With respect to this clone: Read coverage stops 3 residues before the CDR3 terminus; the germline J gene supplies the remainder. The rearrangement links TRBV2 to TRBJ2-7; TRBD2 aligns across 12 bases. Germline CDR1 and CDR2: SNHLY and FYNNEI. This CDR3 contains 14 residues. V dropped 5 bases and J dropped 6; count of bases not matched to a gene: 5. The CDR3 sequence is CASSLTSGSGEQYF. Incomplete CDR3 DNA: TGTGCCAGCAGTTTGACTAGCGGGAGTGGCGAG.

As regards this clone: The sequenced fragment ends 3 residues before the CDR3 boundary, so the rest is inferred from the germline J gene. The chain links TRBV5-1 to TRBJ1-2; maybe TRBD1 (5 bases). This CDR3 spans 14 amino acids. Germline values: CDR1 SGHRS, CDR2 YFSETQ. CDR3 bases read: TGCGCCAGCAGCTTAGGGGCTCGATCAGAGGGC. Translated: CASSLGARSEG. The full CDR3 reads CASSLGARSEGYTF.

The covered CDR3 bases are TGCAGCGTTGAAGACGGGACAGGGACCTACGAG. Protein: CSVEDGTGTYE. The CDR3 in full is CSVEDGTGTYEQYF. This chain links TRBV29-1 with TRBJ2-7, with 9 bases lining up with TRBD1. With the read ending 3 residues before the CDR3 end, the germline J gene is used to fill in that end. In germline, CDR1 is SQVTM, CDR2 ANQGSEA. Germline trimming cut 0 bases from V and 2 bases from J; bases unmatched to any gene: 2. This CDR3 has 14 amino acids.

Worth noting for this clone: The CDR3 extends 3 residues past the end of the read, so its final part is completed from the germline J gene. The V and J genes are TRBV29-1 and TRBJ2-4, with D perhaps matching TRBD2 (6 bases). Germline lookup yields CDR1 SQVTM and CDR2 ANQGSEA. Trimming shortened V by 6 bases and J by 7 bases, and 16 bases separated the two germline ends. The CDR3 covers 13 residues. CDR3 protein: CSVVSGLDNIQYF. The sequenced part of the CDR3 DNA is TGCAGCGTCGTTAGCGGTCTGGATAACATT. Full variable domain (outside the CDR3, taken from reference TRBV29-1 and TRBJ2-4): SAVISQKPSRDICQRGTSLTIQCQVDSQVTMMFWYRQQPGQSLTLIATANQGSEATYESGFVIDKFPISRPNLTFSTLTVSNMSPEDSSIYLCSVVSGLDNIQYFGAGTRLSVL.

Turning to this clone: Read sequence stops 3 residues before the CDR3 end, and the germline J gene provides the missing end. This rearrangement joins TRBV7-9 to TRBJ2-7, with D perhaps matching TRBD2 (6 bases). From germline, CDR1 is SEHNR and CDR2 FQNEAQ (reference sequence). This CDR3 is built from 14 residues. Trimming left V 1 base short and J 5 bases short, with 12 bases between. The CDR3 protein is CASSLGFGGDEQYF. The covered CDR3 bases are TGTGCCAGCAGCTTAGGATTCGGGGGAGACGAG.

Remarks on this clone: The sequence runs out 3 residues before the end of the CDR3; the remainder is reconstructed from the germline J gene. The chain is built from TRBV7-9 and TRBJ2-3; D gene unclear. V was cut by 4 bases and J by 0 bases, with 5 bases left in between. This CDR3 comprises 13 residues. Germline-derived CDR1 and CDR2 are SEHNR and FQNEAQ (reference sequence). The covered CDR3 bases are TGTGCCAGCAGCTCCCAGAGCACAGATACG. This encodes CASSSQSTDT. The complete CDR3 sequence is CASSSQSTDTQYF.

Remarks on this clone: From the germline J gene comes the end of the CDR3, since the read stops 3 residues before it. V usage is TRBV5-1 and J usage is TRBJ2-4; 14 nucleotides align to TRBD2. This CDR3 is built from 15 residues. Germline lookup yields CDR1 SGHRS and CDR2 YFSETQ. V was clipped by 4 bases and J by 8 bases; unmatched bases: 5. The CDR3 DNA, read in part, is TGCGCCAGCAGCATTGGGACTAGCGGGGGCGACATT. It specifies CASSIGTSGGDI. The full CDR3 protein is CASSIGTSGGDIQYF. Drawing the rest from reference TRBV5-1 and TRBJ2-4, the complete variable domain is KAGVTQTPRYLIKTRGQQVTLSCSPISGHRSVSWYQQTPGQGLQFLFEYFSETQRNKGNFPGRFSGRQFSNSRSEMNVSTLELGDSALYLCASSIGTSGGDIQYFGAGTRLSVL.

As for this clone: With the read ending 3 residues before the CDR3 end, the germline J gene is used to fill in that end. V and J are TRBV20-1 and TRBJ2-1; D is perhaps TRBD2 (5 bases). The CDR3 is made up of 15 amino acids. From germline, CDR1 is DFQATT and CDR2 SNEGSKA (reference sequence). V dropped 5 bases and J dropped 4 bases, with 18 bases sitting between them. CDR3 residues: CSAHRGPLAYNEQFF. CDR3 DNA, as far as it was read: TGCAGTGCTCACCGGGGTCCCCTGGCATACAATGAG.

Concerning this clone: With the read ending 3 residues before the CDR3 end, the germline J gene is used to fill in that end. The chain uses TRBV7-2 and TRBJ1-1; TRBD1 is a possible D gene (5 bases). There are 15 residues in the CDR3. Germline V lookup: CDR1 SGHTA, CDR2 FQGNSA. V gave up 6 bases and J gave up 2 bases, with 16 bases separating them. The CDR3 sequence is CASSLHGGSNTEAFF. The sequenced part of the CDR3 DNA is TGTGCCAGCAGTTTACATGGGGGGAGCAACACTGAA.

To note about this clone: The DNA ends 3 residues before the CDR3 does, and the rest of the CDR3 is filled in from the germline J gene. V usage is TRBV12-3 or TRBV12-4 and J usage is TRBJ1-2; 8 bases are a match to TRBD1. Germline trimming cut 5 bases from V and 6 bases from J; bases unmatched to any gene: 5. The CDR3 length is 13 residues. The covered CDR3 bases are TGTGCCAGCAGTCCGGACAGGGTGGATGGC. As protein: CASSPDRVDG. The CDR3, in full, reads CASSPDRVDGYTF.

As to this clone: One end of the junction varies from germline; a read error may be responsible. The read comes to an end 3 residues before the CDR3 does, leaving the germline J gene to fill in the end. The chain employs TRBV4-2 and TRBJ2-1; 7 bases fit TRBD1. The CDR3 sequence is 16 residues long. Germline CDR1 and CDR2: LGHNA and YNFKEQ. CDR3 in amino acids: CASSQDVGGTYNEQFF. The part of the CDR3 DNA that was read is TGCGCCAGCAGCCAAGATGTAGGGGGCACTTACAATGAG.

Regarding this clone: The CDR3 end is not reached by the read, which stops 3 residues before it; the germline J gene fills it in. The rearrangement joins TRBV7-2 to TRBJ2-1; 8 bases fit TRBD1. Germline CDR1 is SGHTA and CDR2 is FQGNSA. There are 13 residues in the CDR3. The J segment lost 6 bases and the V segment lost 4 bases, leaving 2 bases of the junction unmatched. CDR3 bases read: TGTGCCAGCAGCTGGGACAGGTCCAATGAG. As protein: CASSWDRSNE. The full CDR3 protein is CASSWDRSNEQFF.

A note on this clone: The read ends 3 residues shy of where the CDR3 ends; the end is completed using the germline J gene. The chain carries TRBV2 and TRBJ2-7; 7 positions match TRBD1. V lost 6 bases and J lost 3; bases outside the gene matches: 8. The CDR3 has 14 amino acids. Germline lookup yields CDR1 SNHLY and CDR2 FYNNEI. The CDR3 bases that were read are TGTGCCAGCAGGCCGCAGGACAGGCTCTACGAG. Its protein is CASRPQDRLYE. In full, the CDR3 reads CASRPQDRLYEQYF.

In regard to this clone: The observed sequence ends 3 residues before the CDR3 terminus, with the missing tail filled in from the germline J gene. J is TRBJ2-5 and V is TRBV2, with a possible D match to TRBD1 (5 bases). There are 13 residues in the CDR3. With 7 bases removed from V and 3 bases from J, the gap between germline ends came to 12 bases. Germline-derived CDR1 and CDR2 are SNHLY and FYNNEI. CDR3 bases read: TGTGCCAGCAACACAGGAAAGGAAGAGACC. It translates to CASNTGKEET. The complete CDR3 protein is CASNTGKEETQYF.

A word on this clone: The CDR3 end falls 3 residues outside the read, so it is completed with the germline J gene. The chain recombines TRBV27 with TRBJ2-1; a weak D match, TRBD1 (7 bases). The CDR3 is made up of 15 amino acids. The germline CDR1 and CDR2 sequences are MNHEY and SMNVEV (reference sequence). V was clipped by 2 bases and J by 5 bases, with 13 bases between them. Partial CDR3 DNA: TGTGCCAGCAGTTTAATCGGGGGACAGCACAATGAG. Its translation: CASSLIGGQHNE. The CDR3, in full, reads CASSLIGGQHNEQFF.

About this clone: The junction does not match germline at one end; this may be a read error. The DNA ends 3 residues before the CDR3 does, and the rest of the CDR3 is filled in from the germline J gene. The chain uses TRBV4-2 and TRBJ1-2, with D possibly TRBD1 on 6 matching bases. The CDR3 sequence is 18 residues long. Germline V CDR1 and CDR2: LGHNA, YNFKEQ. The CDR3 is CASSQDLLKWTATYGYTF. CDR3 DNA (partial): TGCGCCAGCAGCCAAGATCTGCTCAAATGGACAGCGACCTATGGC.

To note about this clone: The read terminates 3 residues ahead of where the CDR3 ends, so the germline J gene completes it. The chain combines TRBV10-3 with TRBJ1-3, with 7 nucleotides matching TRBD1. The CDR3 contains 16 residues. J was trimmed by 0 bases and V by 4 bases; bases with no gene match: 6. The germline V gene has CDR1 ENHRY and CDR2 SYGVKD. Here the CDR3 reads CAISVRQGNSGNTIYF. The covered CDR3 bases are TGTGCCATCAGTGTTCGACAGGGAAACTCTGGAAACACC.

A word on this clone: The sequence runs out 3 residues before the end of the CDR3; the remainder is reconstructed from the germline J gene. The chain has TRBV5-6 and TRBJ1-2, with 7 bases fitting TRBD1. Germline CDR1 reads SGHDT; CDR2 reads YYEEEE. The CDR3 totals 15 residues. CDR3 DNA, as far as it was read: TGTGCCAGCAGCTGGAGACAGGGTTTTGAGGAGGGC. It codes for CASSWRQGFEEG. The CDR3 in full is CASSWRQGFEEGYTF.

Regarding this clone: Read data end 3 residues before the CDR3 end; the end is taken from the germline J gene. The genes are TRBV4-2 and TRBJ2-1; 7 bases agree with TRBD2. V gave up 0 bases and J gave up 7 bases; unmatched junction bases: 18. Germline V CDR1 and CDR2: LGHNA, YNFKEQ. The CDR3 contains 19 residues. The CDR3 here is CASSQDRAAGSGLGNEQFF. The CDR3 DNA, read in part, is TGTGCCAGCAGCCAAGATCGGGCAGCGGGAAGTGGTTTAGGAAATGAG.

A word on this clone: The CDR3 end lies 3 residues beyond the end of the read and is filled in from the germline J gene. This chain connects TRBV7-2 to TRBJ2-7; the match to TRBD2 covers 7 bases. CDR3 length: 14 residues. Germline CDR1 and CDR2: SGHTA and FQGNSA. After removal of 1 base from V and 2 bases from J, the junction contained 2 bases not matched to a gene. The DNA read from the CDR3 is TGTGCCAGCAGCTTAGGTCGGGGGGCCTACGAG. This encodes CASSLGRGAYE. The CDR3, in full, reads CASSLGRGAYEQYF.

This clone ranks as medium-sized in terms of frequency. The read ends 3 residues before the CDR3 terminus; that terminus is restored from the germline J gene. The rearrangement joins TRBV2 to TRBJ1-4, with a possible D match to TRBD1 (5 bases). The CDR3 runs 14 residues. Germline V gene lookup returns CDR1 SNHLY and CDR2 FYNNEI. The V gene lost 8 bases and the J gene lost 4 bases, with 14 bases spanning the gap. CDR3 DNA, as far as it was read: TGTGCCAGCTCCCAGGGAAGGTATAATGAAAAA. It specifies CASSQGRYNEK. The whole CDR3 sequence reads CASSQGRYNEKLFF.

Remarks on this clone: The CDR3 is cut off 3 residues early in the read; its end comes from the germline J gene. This chain joins TRBV4-1 and TRBJ2-2; 9 nucleotides align to TRBD1. The length of the CDR3 is 17 residues. Germline assignment: CDR1 MGHRA and CDR2 YSYEKL. The covered CDR3 bases are TGCGCCAGCAGCCAAGGACAGGGGGTGAAGGGAAGCGAAAAG. Amino acid sequence: CASSQGQGVKGSEK. The full CDR3 protein is CASSQGQGVKGSEKLFF.

About this clone: The read stops 3 residues short of the end of the CDR3; the missing end is completed from the germline J gene. This chain joins TRBV6-1 and TRBJ1-2, with a possible D match to TRBD1 (5 bases). CDR3 length: 12 amino acids. Germline V CDR1 and CDR2: MNHNS, SASEGT. The CDR3 loop reads CASSEVGGGYTF. Incomplete CDR3 DNA: TGTGCCAGCAGTGAAGTCGGGGGGGGC.

Points on this clone: Read sequence stops 3 residues before the CDR3 end, and the germline J gene provides the missing end. The genes are TRBV5-4 and TRBJ2-7, with no clear D. Germline CDR1 reads SGHNT; CDR2 reads YYREEE (reference sequence). Trimming cost V 0 bases and J 1 base, with 8 bases left between them. CDR3 length equals 14 residues. The DNA read from the CDR3 is TGTGCCAGCAGCTTGGCCAGGTTTTCCTACGAG. Protein sequence: CASSLARFSYE. In full, the CDR3 reads CASSLARFSYEQYF.

As concerns this clone: The read stops 3 residues short of the end of the CDR3; the missing end is completed from the germline J gene. The rearrangement joins TRBV5-1 to TRBJ1-1; D gene ambiguous. The CDR3 loop spans 16 amino acids. Germline V lookup: CDR1 SGHRS, CDR2 YFSETQ. V was pared by 0 bases and J by 4 bases, with 16 bases between. The CDR3 protein is CASSLGTAGPGTEAFF. The CDR3 bases that were read are TGCGCCAGCAGCTTGGGGACTGCGGGTCCGGGCACTGAA.

In regard to this clone: The DNA ends 3 residues before the CDR3 does, and the rest of the CDR3 is filled in from the germline J gene. This chain connects TRBV23-1 to TRBJ1-5, with D maybe TRBD1 (5 bases). TRBV23-1 is filed as an ORF, its function uncertain. The CDR3 is made up of 14 amino acids. Trimming shortened V by 5 bases and J by 7 bases, and 15 bases separated the two germline ends. The chain's CDR3 is CASSTGYWEQPQHF. The sequenced part of the CDR3 DNA is TGCGCCAGCAGTACAGGCTACTGGGAACAGCCC.

In the case of this clone: The DNA ends 3 residues before the CDR3 does, and the rest of the CDR3 is filled in from the germline J gene. V usage is TRBV7-3 and J usage is TRBJ2-2; TRBD1 is a possible D gene (5 bases). V was clipped by 1 base and J by 6 bases, with 12 bases between them. The CDR3 is 15 amino acids. The germline CDR1 and CDR2 sequences are SGHTA and FQGTGA. The covered CDR3 bases are TGTGCCAGCAGCTTAAGGGGCGACCCACCCGGGGAG. It codes for CASSLRGDPPGE. The whole CDR3 reads CASSLRGDPPGELFF. Full variable domain (outside the CDR3, taken from reference TRBV7-3 and TRBJ2-2): GAGVSQTPSNKVTEKGKYVELRCDPISGHTALYWYRQSLGQGPEFLIYFQGTGAADDSGLPNDRFFAVRPEGSVSTLKIQRTERGDSAVYLCASSLRGDPPGELFFGEGSRLTVL.

The DNA read from the CDR3 is TGCGCCAGCAGCCCGACTAGCGGGAACCAAGAGACC. Protein sequence: CASSPTSGNQET. The entire CDR3 reads CASSPTSGNQETQYF. The genes are TRBV5-1 and TRBJ2-5, with 11 positions matching TRBD2. The DNA ends 3 residues before the CDR3 does, and the rest of the CDR3 is filled in from the germline J gene. The germline V gene has CDR1 SGHRS and CDR2 YFSETQ. The trim removed 4 bases at V and 0 bases at J, leaving 2 bases unmatched. The CDR3 is 15 amino acids.

As to this clone: The CDR3 goes on 3 residues after the read ends, and that part is filled in from the germline J gene. The gene calls are TRBV7-3 and TRBJ1-2; possibly TRBD1 for D (5 bases). CDR3 length: 12 amino acids. Germline V gene lookup returns CDR1 SGHTA and CDR2 FQGTGA. The chain's CDR3 is CASSPTGGGYTF. The CDR3 DNA, read in part, is TGTGCCAGCAGCCCTACAGGTGGGGGC.